The subject of this entry is one T cell receptor (beta chain). Assay used: immunoSEQ multiplex PCR; TCRdb lists only in-frame clones, some missing. The table shows just under 30,000 clones, with approximately 80% occurring only once. This record belongs to a study of blood T cell repertoires in COVID-19. V lost 0 bases to trimming and J lost 6 bases; unmatched junction nucleotides: 9. The CDR3 runs to 15 residues. In germline, CDR1 is SGDLS, CDR2 YYNGEE. Sequenced input: peripheral blood. This chain links TRBV9 with TRBJ2-7, with TRBD1 matching 7 bases. This receptor was obtained from a woman in her 70s with acute or convalescent COVID-19. CDR3 protein: CASSVDDREFSEQYF. For the CDR3, the DNA is TGTGCCAGCAGCGTAGATGACAGGGAGTTTAGCGAGCAGTACTTC.